A single TCR beta chain is shown here with its context. This entry belongs to a study of T cell responses to AZD1222 COVID-19 vaccine. Per the germline V gene, CDR1 is SNHLY and CDR2 is FYNNEI. V shed 3 bases and J shed 3 bases, with 15 bases lying between them. The CDR3 sequence is 15 residues long. Method: immunoSEQ multiplex PCR; TCRdb's copy keeps in-frame clones and lacks some. The table includes 86,000 or so clones, 75% to 95% detected once. The sample was peripheral blood, taken on day 0 of MenACWY control vaccination. V is TRBV2 and J is TRBJ2-7, with a possible D match to TRBD1 (6 bases). This sequence was found in an adult in good health. The chain's CDR3 is CASSEGQPAIYEQYF. CDR3 coding DNA: TGTGCCAGCAGTGAGGGACAACCGGCCATCTACGAGCAGTACTTC.